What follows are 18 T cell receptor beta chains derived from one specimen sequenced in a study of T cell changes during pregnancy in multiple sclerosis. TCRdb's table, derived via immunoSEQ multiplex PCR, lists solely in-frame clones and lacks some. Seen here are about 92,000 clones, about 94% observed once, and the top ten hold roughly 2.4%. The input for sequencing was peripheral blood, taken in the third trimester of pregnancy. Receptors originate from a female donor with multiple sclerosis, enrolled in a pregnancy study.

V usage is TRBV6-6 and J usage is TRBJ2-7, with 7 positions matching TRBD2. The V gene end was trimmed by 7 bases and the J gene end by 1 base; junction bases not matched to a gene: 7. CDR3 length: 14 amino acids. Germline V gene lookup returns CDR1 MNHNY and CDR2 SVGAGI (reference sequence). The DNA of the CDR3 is TGTGCCAGCATCCTAGGGAGGGATTCCTACGAGCAGTACTTC. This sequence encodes CASILGRDSYEQYF.

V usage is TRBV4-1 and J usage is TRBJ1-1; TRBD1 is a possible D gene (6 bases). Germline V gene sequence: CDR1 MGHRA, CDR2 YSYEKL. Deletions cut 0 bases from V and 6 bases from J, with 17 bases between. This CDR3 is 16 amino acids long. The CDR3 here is CASSQDPGGGSPEAFF. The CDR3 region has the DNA TGCGCCAGCAGCCAAGATCCGGGAGGGGGGTCCCCTGAAGCTTTCTTT.

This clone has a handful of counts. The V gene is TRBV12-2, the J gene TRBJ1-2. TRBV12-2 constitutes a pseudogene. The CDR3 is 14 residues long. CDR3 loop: CASRLRRDFYGYTF. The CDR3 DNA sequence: TGTGCAAGTCGCTTACGCCGGGACTTTTATGGCTACACCTTC.

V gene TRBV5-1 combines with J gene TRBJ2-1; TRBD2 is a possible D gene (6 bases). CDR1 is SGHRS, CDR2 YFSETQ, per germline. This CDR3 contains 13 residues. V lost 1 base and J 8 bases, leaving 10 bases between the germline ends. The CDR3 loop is CASSLIGGDEQFF. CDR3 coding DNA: TGCGCCAGCAGCTTGATAGGAGGGGATGAGCAGTTCTTC.

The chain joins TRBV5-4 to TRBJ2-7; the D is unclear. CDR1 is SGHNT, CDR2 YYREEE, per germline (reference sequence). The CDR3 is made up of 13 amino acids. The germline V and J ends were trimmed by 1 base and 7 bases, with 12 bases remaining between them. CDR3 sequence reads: CASSLWPADEQYF. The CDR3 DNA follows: TGTGCCAGCAGCTTGTGGCCTGCGGATGAGCAGTACTTC.

CDR3 protein: CASSLGSRPGAYGYTF. DNA for the CDR3: TGTGCCAGCAGTTTGGGGTCTAGGCCAGGGGCCTATGGCTACACCTTC. The rearrangement links TRBV28 to TRBJ1-2, with D tentatively TRBD1 (6 bases). Germline-derived CDR1 and CDR2 are MDHEN and SYDVKM. Between the trimmed V and J ends, which lost 3 bases and 4 bases, there was a span of 18 bases. This CDR3 is 16 amino acids long.

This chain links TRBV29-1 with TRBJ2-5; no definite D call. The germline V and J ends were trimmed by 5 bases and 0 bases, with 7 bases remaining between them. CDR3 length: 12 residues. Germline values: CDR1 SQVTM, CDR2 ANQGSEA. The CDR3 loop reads CSVLSDQETQYF. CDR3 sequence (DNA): TGCAGCGTTTTGTCGGACCAAGAGACCCAGTACTTC.

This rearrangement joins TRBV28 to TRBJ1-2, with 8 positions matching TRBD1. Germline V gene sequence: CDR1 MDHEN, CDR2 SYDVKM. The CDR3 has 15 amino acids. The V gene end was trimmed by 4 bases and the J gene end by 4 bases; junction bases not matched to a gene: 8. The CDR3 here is CASSSPTGVGYGYTF. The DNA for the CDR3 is TGTGCCAGCAGTTCCCCGACAGGGGTGGGCTATGGCTACACCTTC.

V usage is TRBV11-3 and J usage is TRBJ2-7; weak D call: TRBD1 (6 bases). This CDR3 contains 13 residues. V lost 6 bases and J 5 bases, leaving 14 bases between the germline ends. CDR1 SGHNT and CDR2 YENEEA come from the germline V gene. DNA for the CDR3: TGTGCCAGCAGTCCAGTACAGGGACACGAGCAGTACTTC. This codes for CASSPVQGHEQYF.

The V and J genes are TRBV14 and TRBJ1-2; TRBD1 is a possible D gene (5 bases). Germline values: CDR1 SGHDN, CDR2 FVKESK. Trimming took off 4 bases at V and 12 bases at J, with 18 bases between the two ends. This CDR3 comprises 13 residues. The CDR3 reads CASSPLGASLNTF. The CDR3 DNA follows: TGTGCCAGCAGCCCCCTTGGGGCATCCCTCAACACCTTC. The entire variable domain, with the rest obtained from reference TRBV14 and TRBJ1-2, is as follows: EAGVTQFPSHSVIEKGQTVTLRCDPISGHDNLYWYRRVMGKEIKFLLHFVKESKQDESGMPNNRFLAERTGGTYSTLKVQPAELEDSGVYFCASSPLGASLNTFGSGTRLTVV.

CDR3 sequence reads: CASSLPRADTQYF. CDR3 DNA sequence: TGCGCCAGCAGCTTACCCCGCGCGGATACGCAGTATTTT. The chain uses TRBV5-1 and TRBJ2-3; D not resolved. The CDR3 covers 13 residues. Trimming removed 2 bases from V and 6 bases from J, with 10 bases in between. Germline CDR1 and CDR2: SGHRS and YFSETQ. The full variable domain, with the rest looked up from reference TRBV5-1 and TRBJ2-3, is KAGVTQTPRYLIKTRGQQVTLSCSPISGHRSVSWYQQTPGQGLQFLFEYFSETQRNKGNFPGRFSGRQFSNSRSEMNVSTLELGDSALYLCASSLPRADTQYFGPGTRLTVL.

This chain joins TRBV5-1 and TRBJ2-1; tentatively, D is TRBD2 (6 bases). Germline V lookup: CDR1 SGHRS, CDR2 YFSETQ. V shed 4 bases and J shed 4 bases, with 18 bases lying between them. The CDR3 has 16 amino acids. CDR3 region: CASSRTSGLTYNEQFF. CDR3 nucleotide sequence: TGCGCCAGCAGCCGTACCTCGGGACTGACATACAATGAGCAGTTCTTC.

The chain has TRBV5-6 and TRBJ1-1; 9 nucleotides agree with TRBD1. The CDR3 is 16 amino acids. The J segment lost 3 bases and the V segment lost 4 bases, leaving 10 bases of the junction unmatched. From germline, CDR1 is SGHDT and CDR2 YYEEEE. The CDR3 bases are TGTGCCAGCAGCATAGAACAGGGGGCGAGGGACACTGAAGCTTTCTTT. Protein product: CASSIEQGARDTEAFF. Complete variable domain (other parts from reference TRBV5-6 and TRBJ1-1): DAGVTQSPTHLIKTRGQQVTLRCSPKSGHDTVSWYQQALGQGPQFIFQYYEEEERQRGNFPDRFSGHQFPNYSSELNVNALLLGDSALYLCASSIEQGARDTEAFFGQGTRLTVV.

The CDR3 DNA follows: TGTGCCAGCATTCACAGTCGAAGAAGCGGGTGCAATCAGCCCCAGCATTTT. It yields the protein CASIHSRRSGCNQPQHF. The rearrangement links TRBV21-1 to TRBJ1-5. TRBV21-1 is deemed a pseudogene. The CDR3 is 17 residues long.

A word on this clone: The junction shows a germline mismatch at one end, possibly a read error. Here the CDR3 DNA reads TGTGCCAGCAGCTTAGTCCCAGGGTTTAACGATGGCTACACCTTC. It yields the protein CASSLVPGFNDGYTF. The chain uses TRBV7-2 and TRBJ1-2; possibly TRBD1 for D (5 bases). Germline V lookup: CDR1 SGHTA, CDR2 FQGNSA. The CDR3 spans 15 residues.

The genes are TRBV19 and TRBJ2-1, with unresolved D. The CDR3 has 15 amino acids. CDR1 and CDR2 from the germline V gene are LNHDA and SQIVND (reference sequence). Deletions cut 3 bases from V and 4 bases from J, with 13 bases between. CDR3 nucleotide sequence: TGTGCCAGTAGTATCGGAGACTCGACTTACAATGAGCAGTTCTTC. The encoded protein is CASSIGDSTYNEQFF.

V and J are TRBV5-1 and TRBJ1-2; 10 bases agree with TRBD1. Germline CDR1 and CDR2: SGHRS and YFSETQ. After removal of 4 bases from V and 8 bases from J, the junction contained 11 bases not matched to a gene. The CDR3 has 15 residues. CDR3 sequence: CASSEAGTGDGGYTF. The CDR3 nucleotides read TGCGCCAGCAGCGAGGCCGGGACAGGGGATGGAGGCTACACCTTC.

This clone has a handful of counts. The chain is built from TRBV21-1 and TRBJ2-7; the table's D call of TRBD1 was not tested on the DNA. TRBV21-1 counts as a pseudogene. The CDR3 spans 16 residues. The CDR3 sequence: CASSKDQQGADPEQYF. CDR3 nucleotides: TGTGCCAGCAGCAAAGACCAACAGGGGGCAGACCCCGAGCAGTACTTC.